These 28 T cell receptor beta chains share one sample of origin, sequenced in a study of human T cells and chemical hapten exposure. Time point meaning: patch test 2, 6 weeks after DPC sensitization. Documented treatment: therapeutic diphenylcyclopropenone sensitization with weekly scalp DPC. TCRdb re-analysed the RACE reads in MiXCR, keeping a single row per CDR3 protein. The table lists 120,000 to 150,000 distinct CDR3 sequences, roughly 10% of them singletons. The sample consisted of whole blood, taken in connection with sensitization to the hapten diphenylcyclopropenone (DPC). The receptors here all came from a woman aged 45-59 years with alopecia areata. Some clones in this sample may be carry-over from other donors' samples.

The chain carries TRBV20-1 and TRBJ2-3, with 7 positions matching TRBD2. Germline loops: CDR1 DFQATT, CDR2 SNEGSKA (reference sequence). This CDR3 contains 16 residues. Unmatched junction bases numbered 8, after V lost 0 bases and J lost 2 bases. The CDR3 here is CSAREAGSRPTDTQYF. As DNA, the CDR3 is TGCAGTGCTAGAGAAGCGGGATCCAGGCCCACAGATACGCAGTATTTT.

This rearrangement joins TRBV27 to TRBJ2-1, with a tentative D call TRBD2 (6 bases). Germline V lookup: CDR1 MNHEY, CDR2 SMNVEV (reference sequence). V lost 3 bases, J lost 8 bases, and 17 bases lay in between. The CDR3 runs 15 residues. CDR3 sequence: CASSFLRLDTHEQFF. In DNA form, the CDR3 reads TGTGCCAGCAGTTTCCTTCGACTAGATACGCATGAGCAGTTCTTC.

The chain employs TRBV11-2 and TRBJ2-7; 8 bases are a match to TRBD1. The CDR3 consists of 14 residues. V gave up 4 bases and J gave up 3 bases; unmatched junction bases: 5. Germline CDR1 reads SGHAT; CDR2 reads FQNNGV. CDR3 sequence (DNA): TGTGCCAGCAGCTCGGACAGGGCCCTCTACGAGCAGTACTTC. It codes for CASSSDRALYEQYF.

At least ten counts were recorded for this clonotype. This sequence joins TRBV12-3 or TRBV12-4 and TRBJ2-3; 13 bases match TRBD2. CDR3 length: 17 residues. V dropped 2 bases and J dropped 2; count of bases not matched to a gene: 4. The CDR3 protein is CASSLRGLAGPTDTQYF. In DNA form, the CDR3 reads TGTGCCAGCAGTTTACGGGGACTAGCGGGGCCCACAGATACGCAGTATTTT.

This clonotype showed up just a few times. The rearrangement joins TRBV24-1 to TRBJ2-3; no clear D. V was trimmed by 4 bases and J by 0 bases, leaving 7 bases between them. The germline gives CDR1 KGHDR, CDR2 SFDVKD. The length of the CDR3 is 14 residues. The CDR3 DNA is TGTGCCACCAGTGAGTTCCAGAGCACAGATACGCAGTATTTT. Translation gives CATSEFQSTDTQYF.

The chain is built from TRBV5-4 and TRBJ1-1; a weak D match, TRBD1 (6 bases). V was shortened by 5 bases and J by 0 bases, with 11 bases between the two germline ends. Per the germline V gene, CDR1 is SGHNT and CDR2 is YYREEE (reference sequence). The CDR3 is 14 amino acids. The CDR3 sequence is CASSFDRMNTEAFF. The CDR3 region has the DNA TGTGCCAGCAGTTTCGACAGGATGAACACTGAAGCTTTCTTT.

This clonotype was counted at least ten times. V gene TRBV11-2 combines with J gene TRBJ1-3; D is unresolved. The germline V gene has CDR1 SGHAT and CDR2 FQNNGV. Trimming cost V 1 base and J 0 bases, with 7 bases left between them. The CDR3 totals 15 residues. DNA of the CDR3: TGTGCCAGCAGCTTAGTCGGAAGCTCTGGAAACACCATATATTTT. This codes for CASSLVGSSGNTIYF.

This clonotype was observed many times. V usage is TRBV4-3 and J usage is TRBJ2-7, with D possibly being TRBD2 (5 bases). Germline CDR1 LGHNA, CDR2 YSLEER. The length of the CDR3 is 16 residues. The V end lost 0 bases, the J end lost 5 bases, and 17 bases lay between the germline ends. CDR3 protein: CASSQDVAALAHEQYF. CDR3 sequence (DNA): TGCGCCAGCAGCCAAGACGTCGCGGCCCTAGCCCACGAGCAGTACTTC.

The V and J genes are TRBV20-1 and TRBJ1-5, with 7 bases that match TRBD1. CDR1 and CDR2 from the germline V gene are DFQATT and SNEGSKA (reference sequence). The J segment lost 7 bases and the V segment lost 0 bases, leaving 6 bases of the junction unmatched. The CDR3 loop spans 14 amino acids. The DNA for the CDR3 is TGCAGTGCTAGAGATAGCAGGGGGAGGCAGCCCCAGCATTTT. Protein: CSARDSRGRQPQHF.

This clonotype was counted at least ten times. The chain recombines TRBV7-8 with TRBJ1-4; TRBD1 might be the D (5 bases). This CDR3 has 16 amino acids. V was cut by 0 bases and J by 2 bases, with 10 bases left in between. In germline, CDR1 is SGHVS, CDR2 FQNEAQ. The CDR3 region is CASSLALAGTNEKLFF. CDR3 nucleotides: TGTGCCAGCAGCTTAGCGTTGGCAGGGACTAATGAAAAACTGTTTTTT.

This clonotype was counted between two and nine times. The rearrangement uses TRBV5-6 and TRBJ2-1; maybe TRBD1 (6 bases). Deletions cut 5 bases from V and 9 bases from J, with 12 bases between. The CDR3 covers 12 residues. Germline assignment: CDR1 SGHDT and CDR2 YYEEEE. The CDR3 reads CASSKTGREQFF. The CDR3 coding sequence is TGTGCCAGCAGTAAGACAGGCCGTGAGCAGTTCTTC.

This clonotype was observed many times. The CDR3 coding sequence is TGTGCCAGCAGCTTCCCCGGGGTTGACAACGAGCAGTACTTC. Translated: CASSFPGVDNEQYF. V gene TRBV7-9 combines with J gene TRBJ2-7, with D perhaps matching TRBD2 (5 bases). CDR3 length equals 14 residues. V was cut by 3 bases and J by 5 bases, with 14 bases left in between. Germline assignment: CDR1 SEHNR and CDR2 FQNEAQ (reference sequence). The variable domain in full, with the rest retrieved from reference TRBV7-9 and TRBJ2-7, is DTGVSQNPRHKITKRGQNVTFRCDPISEHNRLYWYRQTLGQGPEFLTYFQNEAQLEKSRLLSDRFSAERPKGSFSTLEIQRTEQGDSAMYLCASSFPGVDNEQYFGPGTRLTVT.

This clonotype turned up a few times. This chain links TRBV4-2 with TRBJ2-2, with 12 bases that match TRBD2. Germline CDR1 is LGHNA and CDR2 is YNFKEQ. The CDR3 extends over 18 amino acids. The V segment lost 4 bases and the J segment 4 bases; nucleotides outside the gene matches: 10. CDR3 DNA sequence: TGTGCCAGCAGCCCGGTCCTAGCGGGAGGGCCGGGCACCGGGGAGCTGTTTTTT. Its translation: CASSPVLAGGPGTGELFF.

V is TRBV3-1 and J is TRBJ1-2; D perhaps matches TRBD1 (5 bases). With 1 base removed from V and 4 bases from J, the gap between germline ends came to 13 bases. Germline values: CDR1 LGHDT, CDR2 YNNKEL (reference sequence). This CDR3 is 15 amino acids long. This chain's CDR3 is CASSQGGFGAYGYTF. CDR3 sequence (DNA): TGTGCCAGCAGCCAAGGTGGTTTTGGGGCCTATGGCTACACCTTC.

The sample holds many counts of this clonotype. This sequence joins TRBV5-1 and TRBJ1-3; 7 bases map to TRBD1. This CDR3 has 17 amino acids. In germline, CDR1 is SGHRS, CDR2 YFSETQ. Unmatched junction bases numbered 9, after V lost 3 bases and J lost 0 bases. In DNA form, the CDR3 reads TGCGCCAGCAGCTGGACAGGCCTAACCCGCTCTGGAAACACCATATATTTT. Its protein product is CASSWTGLTRSGNTIYF.

This clonotype has just one count. A much larger clone is a single base away; this may be a read error. V and J are TRBV29-1 and TRBJ2-2, with a possible D match to TRBD1 (5 bases). Germline V CDR1 and CDR2: SQVTM, ANQGSEA. The CDR3 is 15 amino acids. CDR3 coding DNA: TGCAGCGTTGCCCCGCAGGGCTCCAACACCCGGGAGCTGTTTTTT. It codes for CSVAPQGSNTRELFF.

V and J are TRBV20-1 and TRBJ1-2; D is perhaps TRBD1 (6 bases). The CDR3 has 16 amino acids. Germline V gene sequence: CDR1 DFQATT, CDR2 SNEGSKA (reference sequence). V was shortened by 5 bases and J by 3 bases, with 22 bases between the two germline ends. CDR3 DNA: TGCAGTGCTCCCCGACTATTGGGGGCTCGGGACTATGGCTACACCTTC. Protein sequence: CSAPRLLGARDYGYTF.

This clonotype has more than one count but fewer than ten. This rearrangement joins TRBV6-2 or TRBV6-3 to TRBJ2-5; unclear D gene. Germline assignment: CDR1 MNHEY and CDR2 SVGEGT. The length of the CDR3 is 13 residues. The ends were cut back, 6 bases at V and 4 bases at J, with 12 bases in the middle. Here the CDR3 DNA reads TGTGCCAGCAGCCGACCTGCCCGAGAGACCCAGTACTTC. Its translation is CASSRPARETQYF.

This sequence joins TRBV5-6 and TRBJ2-7, with TRBD2 matching 9 bases. V was clipped by 6 bases and J by 5 bases; unmatched bases: 18. The CDR3 is made up of 17 amino acids. Germline V gene data show CDR1 as SGHDT and CDR2 as YYEEEE. The CDR3 nucleotides are TGTGCCAGCACCCCGAGGCCAGCGGGAGGTTTAGGCAACGAGCAGTACTTC. The encoded protein is CASTPRPAGGLGNEQYF.

The rearrangement uses TRBV9 and TRBJ2-5, with D perhaps TRBD1 or TRBD2 (6 bases each). There are 16 residues in the CDR3. The V gene lost 0 bases and the J gene lost 2 bases, with 14 bases spanning the gap. Per the germline V gene, CDR1 is SGDLS and CDR2 is YYNGEE. Written as DNA, the CDR3 is TGTGCCAGCAGCGTAGAAGGAGGGGGGATGCAAGAGACCCAGTACTTC. Protein sequence: CASSVEGGGMQETQYF.

The table lists this clonotype with a few counts. J is TRBJ2-7 and V is TRBV29-1, with TRBD2 matching 9 bases. Germline V CDR1 and CDR2: SQVTM, ANQGSEA. The V segment lost 1 base and the J segment 6 bases; nucleotides outside the gene matches: 7. The CDR3 runs 14 residues. CDR3 coding DNA: TGCAGCGTTGAAGGCGGGAGGGGACTCGGCGAGCAGTACTTC. It encodes CSVEGGRGLGEQYF.

The sample holds many counts of this clonotype. The V call is TRBV5-5, the J call TRBJ2-3, with TRBD2 matching 14 bases. From germline, CDR1 is SGHKS and CDR2 YYEKEE (reference sequence). The CDR3 is made up of 17 amino acids. The trim removed 0 bases at V and 6 bases at J, leaving 6 bases unmatched. In DNA form, the CDR3 reads TGTGCCAGCAGCTTGGGGGGACTAGCGGGAGTTAAGGATACGCAGTATTTT. Translating gives CASSLGGLAGVKDTQYF.

V and J are TRBV6-5 and TRBJ2-3; no definite D call. The CDR3 has 13 residues. Trimming shortened V by 6 bases and J by 5 bases, and 12 bases separated the two germline ends. Germline V CDR1 and CDR2: MNHEY, SVGAGI. The CDR3 spells CASSLGPVDTQYF. The CDR3 DNA is TGTGCCAGCAGCTTGGGTCCGGTAGATACGCAGTATTTT.

This clonotype was seen a few times. This chain joins TRBV3-1 and TRBJ2-1; unclear D gene. Trimming removed 2 bases from V and 5 bases from J, with 10 bases in between. This CDR3 comprises 14 residues. Germline V CDR1 and CDR2: LGHDT, YNNKEL (reference sequence). The CDR3 loop reads CASSQPFKDNEQFF. DNA for the CDR3: TGTGCCAGCAGCCAACCCTTTAAAGACAATGAGCAGTTCTTC.

With respect to this clonotype: A much larger clonotype is one base distant, so this may be a read error. The chain links TRBV7-2 to TRBJ2-7, with 9 bases that match TRBD2. CDR1 SGHTA and CDR2 FQGNSA come from the germline V gene. The CDR3 consists of 17 residues. Here the CDR3 reads CAGSLGLAGRLSYEQYF. The CDR3 DNA sequence: TGTGCCGGCAGCTTAGGGCTAGCGGGGAGGCTCTCCTACGAGCAGTACTTC.

This clonotype was seen at least ten times. This chain joins TRBV20-1 and TRBJ2-1, with 8 positions matching TRBD1. The CDR3 spans 14 residues. The ends lost 3 bases at V and 5 bases at J; junction bases unmatched: 6. Germline V gene lookup returns CDR1 DFQATT and CDR2 SNEGSKA (reference sequence). The CDR3 here is CSASADREHNEQFF. In DNA form, the CDR3 reads TGCAGTGCTAGTGCGGACAGGGAGCACAATGAGCAGTTCTTC.

The chain couples TRBV27 to TRBJ2-7, with 7 bases lining up with TRBD2. V lost 1 base and J lost 2; bases outside the gene matches: 2. The CDR3 covers 14 residues. Germline CDR1 MNHEY, CDR2 SMNVEV (reference sequence). CDR3 residues: CASSLFRGAYEQYF. The DNA for the CDR3 is TGTGCCAGCAGTTTATTTCGGGGGGCCTACGAGCAGTACTTC.

About this clonotype: Since a much larger clone is just one base distant, this may be a read error. The chain links TRBV19 to TRBJ1-5, with 7 bases fitting TRBD1. CDR1 is LNHDA and CDR2 is SQIVND in the germline V gene (reference sequence). V shed 2 bases and J 0 bases; nucleotides not matched to a gene: 7. The CDR3 extends over 17 amino acids. The CDR3 nucleotides read TGTGCCAGTAGTATATACTGGGACAGCAATAGCAATCAGCCCCAGCATTTT. Translating gives CASSIYWDSNSNQPQHF. The full variable domain, with the rest looked up from reference TRBV19 and TRBJ1-5, is DGGITQSPKYLFRKEGQNVTLSCEQNLNHDAMYWYRQDPGQGLRLIYYSQIVNDFQKGDIAEGYSVSREKKESFPLTVTSAQKNPTAFYLCASSIYWDSNSNQPQHFGDGTRLSIL.